These T cell receptor beta chains were read from a single sample in a study of blood T cell repertoires in COVID-19. TCRdb keeps only in-frame clones here, not all; method: immunoSEQ multiplex PCR. Found here are approximately 69,000 clones, roughly 80% of them singletons; the top ten hold around 13%. Sequencing used peripheral blood. The receptors derive from a woman of 80 years or more with acute or convalescent COVID-19. The CDR3 runs from the conserved cysteine through the conserved F or W. Fields, in order: J gene, V gene, clone size, D gene, CDR3 DNA, CDR3 protein. A D gene is named only where the DNA matches it firmly. Clone sizes are given selectively: once, few, many, or a class where the clone is expanded.

TRBJ1-3,TRBV9,-,-,TGTGCCAGCAGCGTGACACAGGGCTCTGGAAACACCATATATTTT,CASSVTQGSGNTIYF
TRBJ2-3,TRBV6-4,-,TRBD2,TGTGCCAGCAGTGACTCGGGGGAATCTAGCGGGAGTGTGGATACGCAGTATTTT,CASSDSGESSGSVDTQYF
TRBJ2-3,TRBV5-6,-,-,TGTGCCAGCAGCTTGCGGGGAACTAGCACAGATACGCAGTATTTT,CASSLRGTSTDTQYF
TRBJ2-5,TRBV19,-,-,TGTGCCAGTAGTATAGGGAATACGGGTTTCGAGACCCAGTACTTC,CASSIGNTGFETQYF
TRBJ1-5,TRBV30,medium-sized,-,TGTGCCTGGAGTGCCCCGGGGGTGAATCAGCCCCAGCATTTT,CAWSAPGVNQPQHF
TRBJ2-7,TRBV10-2,-,-,TGCGCCAGCAGTGAACTGAACTACGAGCAGTACTTC,CASSELNYEQYF
TRBJ2-1,TRBV6-6,few,-,TGTGCCAGCCACGACGGGGACGGGAGTAGGCATGAGCAGTTCTTC,CASHDGDGSRHEQFF
TRBJ2-1,TRBV29-1,-,TRBD2,TGCAGCGTAGGACTAGCGGGAGGATCCTACAATGAGCAGTTCTTC,CSVGLAGGSYNEQFF
TRBJ1-1,TRBV28,-,TRBD1,TGTGCCAGCAGTTTTGACAGGGACACTGAAGCTTTCTTT,CASSFDRDTEAFF
TRBJ2-7,TRBV6-5,-,TRBD2,TGTGCCAGCAGTTTGGGACTAGCGGGAGTCGAGCAGTACTTC,CASSLGLAGVEQYF
TRBJ2-3,TRBV19,-,TRBD1,TGTGCCAGTAGTTTCCGGTGGGACAGGGGCCCAGATACGCAGTATTTT,CASSFRWDRGPDTQYF
TRBJ1-6,TRBV5-1,-,-,TGCGCCAGCAGCGTTTGGACTCAAAATTCACCCCTCCACTTT,CASSVWTQNSPLHF
TRBJ1-2,TRBV19,-,-,TGTGCCAGTAGTTCCCACAGGAGCGAGAACTATGGCTACACCTTC,CASSSHRSENYGYTF
TRBJ1-2,TRBV11-2,-,-,TGTGCCAGCAGCTTATCCGCGGGCCGCGGCTACACCTTC,CASSLSAGRGYTF
TRBJ2-7,TRBV19,-,-,TGTGCCAGTAGTTTCCGGGACTTTCCCACCTACGAGCAGTACTTC,CASSFRDFPTYEQYF
TRBJ1-6,TRBV6-5,-,TRBD1,TGTGCCAGCAGCCCCCTCGGGACAGGGAAATCACCCCTCCACTTT,CASSPLGTGKSPLHF
TRBJ2-2,TRBV5-1,-,-,TGCGCCAGCAGCTTACAGGGCACCACTAACACCGGGGAGCTGTTTTTT,CASSLQGTTNTGELFF
TRBJ1-2,TRBV19,-,-,TGTGCCAGTAGTATGACAGGCAACCTCTATGGCTACACCTTC,CASSMTGNLYGYTF
TRBJ2-7,TRBV6-5,-,-,TGTGCCAGTCAAAGGCCCGGGTCCTACGAGCAGTACTTC,CASQRPGSYEQYF
TRBJ2-2,TRBV7-7,-,-,TGTGCCAGCAGCTTAGACAGGGCGGGCACCGGGGAGCTGTTTTTT,CASSLDRAGTGELFF
TRBJ1-2,TRBV6-5,-,-,TGTGCCAGCAGTAGAAGGACACCGACTAACTATGGCTACACCTTC,CASSRRTPTNYGYTF
TRBJ1-1,TRBV7-9,-,TRBD1,TGTGCCAGCAGCCGACAGGGGAACACTGAAGCTTTCTTT,CASSRQGNTEAFF
TRBJ2-4,TRBV6-5,-,-,TGTGCCAGCAGTTACTCCCGTCAGGGATCGGACATTCAGTACTTC,CASSYSRQGSDIQYF
TRBJ2-3,TRBV9,-,-,TGTGCCAGCAGCGTAGCTGCGGAAGATACGCAGTATTTT,CASSVAAEDTQYF
TRBJ2-5,TRBV19,-,TRBD2,TGTGCCAGTAGTACACTAGCGGGAGATAGAGAGACCCAGTACTTC,CASSTLAGDRETQYF
TRBJ2-6,TRBV5-6,-,TRBD2,TGTGCCAGCAGCCTTAGGACTAGCGGGAGAGGTAGGGGGGCCAACGTCCTGACTTTC,CASSLRTSGRGRGANVLTF
TRBJ2-5,TRBV5-4,-,TRBD1,TGTGCCAGCAGCCGCCGGGACAGGGGCCAAGAGACCCAGTACTTC,CASSRRDRGQETQYF
TRBJ2-1,TRBV21-1,-,-,TGTGCCAGCAGCATCCTAGCGGGAGTCAATGAGCAGTTCTTC,CASSILAGVNEQFF